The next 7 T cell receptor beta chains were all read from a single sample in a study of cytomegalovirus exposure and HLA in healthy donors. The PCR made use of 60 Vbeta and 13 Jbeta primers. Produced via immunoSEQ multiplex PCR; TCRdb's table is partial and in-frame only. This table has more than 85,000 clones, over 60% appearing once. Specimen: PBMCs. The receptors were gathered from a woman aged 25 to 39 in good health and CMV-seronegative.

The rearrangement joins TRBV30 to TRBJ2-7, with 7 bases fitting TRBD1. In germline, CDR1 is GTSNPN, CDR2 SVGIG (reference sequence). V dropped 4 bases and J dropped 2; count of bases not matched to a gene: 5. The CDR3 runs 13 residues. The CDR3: CAWNRGLAYEQYF. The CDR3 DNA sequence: TGTGCCTGGAATAGGGGGCTAGCCTACGAGCAGTACTTC.

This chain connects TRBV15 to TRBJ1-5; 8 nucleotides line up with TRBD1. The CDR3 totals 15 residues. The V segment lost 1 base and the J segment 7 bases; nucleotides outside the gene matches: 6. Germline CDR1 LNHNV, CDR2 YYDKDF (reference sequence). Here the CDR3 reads CATSRGGQGGQPQHF. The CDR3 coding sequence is TGTGCCACCAGCAGAGGAGGACAGGGTGGACAGCCCCAGCATTTT.

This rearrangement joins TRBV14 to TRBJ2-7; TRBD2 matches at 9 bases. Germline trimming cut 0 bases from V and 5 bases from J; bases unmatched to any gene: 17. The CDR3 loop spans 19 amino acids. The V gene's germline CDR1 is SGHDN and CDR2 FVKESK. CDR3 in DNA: TGTGCCAGCAGCCAAGATCGGGGGGTTGTATTAGCGGGAGCGGACGAGCAGTACTTC. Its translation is CASSQDRGVVLAGADEQYF.

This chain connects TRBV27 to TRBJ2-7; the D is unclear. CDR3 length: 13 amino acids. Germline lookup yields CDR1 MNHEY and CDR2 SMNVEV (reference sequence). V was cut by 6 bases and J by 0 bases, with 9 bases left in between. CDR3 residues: CASRPTSSYEQYF. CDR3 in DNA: TGTGCCAGCAGACCCACGAGCTCCTACGAGCAGTACTTC.

CDR3 amino acids: CASSLYGLAGVGDTQYF. In DNA, the CDR3 is TGTGCCAGCAGTCTGTACGGACTAGCGGGAGTTGGAGATACGCAGTATTTT. The gene calls are TRBV28 and TRBJ2-3, with TRBD2 matching over 13 bases. The V gene end was trimmed by 5 bases and the J gene end by 5 bases; junction bases not matched to a gene: 10. The germline CDR1 and CDR2 sequences are MDHEN and SYDVKM. The length of the CDR3 is 17 residues. Filled out from reference TRBV28 and TRBJ2-3, the complete variable domain reads DVKVTQSSRYLVKRTGEKVFLECVQDMDHENMFWYRQDPGLGLRLIYFSYDVKMKEKGDIPEGYSVSREKKERFSLILESASTNQTSMYLCASSLYGLAGVGDTQYFGPGTRLTVL.

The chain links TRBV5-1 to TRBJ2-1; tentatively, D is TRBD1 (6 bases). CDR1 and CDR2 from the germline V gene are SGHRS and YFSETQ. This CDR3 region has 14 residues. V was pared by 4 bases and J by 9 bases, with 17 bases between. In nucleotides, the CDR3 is TGCGCCAGCAGCCAATGGTCTGGGGGCGGTGAGCAGTTCTTC. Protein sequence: CASSQWSGGGEQFF.

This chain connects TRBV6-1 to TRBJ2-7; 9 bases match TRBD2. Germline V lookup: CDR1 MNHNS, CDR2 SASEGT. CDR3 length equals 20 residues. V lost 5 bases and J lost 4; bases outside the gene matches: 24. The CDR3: CASSKGFGPNPGTSRYEQYF. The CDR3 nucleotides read TGTGCCAGCAGTAAAGGATTCGGACCCAATCCTGGGACTAGCCGGTACGAGCAGTACTTC.